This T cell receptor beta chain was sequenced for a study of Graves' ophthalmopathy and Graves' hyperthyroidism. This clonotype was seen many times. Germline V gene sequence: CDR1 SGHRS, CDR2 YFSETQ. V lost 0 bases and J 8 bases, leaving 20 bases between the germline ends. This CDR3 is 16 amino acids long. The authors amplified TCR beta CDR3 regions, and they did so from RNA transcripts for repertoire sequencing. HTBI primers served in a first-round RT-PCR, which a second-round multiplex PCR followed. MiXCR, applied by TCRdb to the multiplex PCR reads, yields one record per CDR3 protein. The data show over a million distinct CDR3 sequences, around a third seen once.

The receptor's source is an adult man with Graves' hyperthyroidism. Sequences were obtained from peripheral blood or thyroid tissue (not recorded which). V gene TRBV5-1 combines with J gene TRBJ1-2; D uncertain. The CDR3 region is CASSLGRVRDALGYTF. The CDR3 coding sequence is TGCGCCAGCAGCTTGGGGCGTGTGCGTGACGCTTTGGGCTACACCTTC.